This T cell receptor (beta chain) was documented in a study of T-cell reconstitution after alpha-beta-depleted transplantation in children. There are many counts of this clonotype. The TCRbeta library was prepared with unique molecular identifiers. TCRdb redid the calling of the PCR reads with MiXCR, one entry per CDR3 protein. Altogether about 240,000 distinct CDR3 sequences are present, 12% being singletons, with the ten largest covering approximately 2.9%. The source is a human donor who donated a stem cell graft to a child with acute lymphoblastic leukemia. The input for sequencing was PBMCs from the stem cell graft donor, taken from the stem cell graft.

The CDR3 loop is CASSYGGKETQYF. In DNA, the CDR3 is TGTGCCAGCAGTTACGGAGGGAAGGAGACCCAGTACTTC. This rearrangement joins TRBV6-2 or TRBV6-3 to TRBJ2-5; D may be TRBD2 (6 bases). The V gene's germline CDR1 is MNHEY and CDR2 SVGEGT. Trimming cost V 2 bases and J 5 bases, with 9 bases left between them. CDR3 size: 13 residues.